Listed here are 25 T cell receptor beta chains from one sample, sequenced in a study of blood T cell repertoires in COVID-19. TCRdb's table, derived via immunoSEQ multiplex PCR, lists solely in-frame clones and lacks some. Of over 90,000 clones detected, roughly 80% appear once; the ten largest clones hold about 23%. The sample was peripheral blood. These receptors came from a man of 80 years or more with active or convalescent COVID-19.

This chain connects TRBV24-1 to TRBJ2-1; no firm D call. There are 12 residues in the CDR3. The germline V gene encodes CDR1 KGHDR and CDR2 SFDVKD. V was pared by 10 bases and J by 6 bases, with 12 bases between. The CDR3 here is CATSSEANEQFF. Here the CDR3 DNA reads TGTGCCACTTCCAGTGAGGCCAATGAGCAGTTCTTC.

This clone appeared a few times. The V call is TRBV5-6, the J call TRBJ1-5; D not certain. CDR3 length equals 15 residues. Germline CDR1 is SGHDT and CDR2 is YYEEEE. Trimming pared 0 bases from V and 2 bases from J, leaving 9 bases between. This chain's CDR3 is CASSLGAGRNQPQHF. The CDR3 nucleotides are TGTGCCAGCAGCTTGGGGGCCGGTCGCAATCAGCCCCAGCATTTT.

The chain joins TRBV4-3 to TRBJ2-3; the match to TRBD2 covers 7 bases. CDR3 length: 15 residues. V was clipped by 1 base and J by 1 base; unmatched bases: 2. Germline values: CDR1 LGHNA, CDR2 YSLEER. This CDR3 reads CASSQGLAGTDTQYF. The CDR3, as DNA: TGCGCCAGCAGCCAAGGGCTAGCGGGCACAGATACGCAGTATTTT.

This chain links TRBV2 with TRBJ1-4; perhaps TRBD1 as D (6 bases). CDR1 is SNHLY, CDR2 FYNNEI, per germline. The CDR3 is 11 residues long. Between the trimmed V and J ends, which lost 5 bases and 14 bases, there was a span of 12 bases. The CDR3 coding sequence is TGTGCCAGCAGTATCCGGGACAATCTGTTTTTT. It codes for CASSIRDNLFF.

V is TRBV7-9 and J is TRBJ1-3; 7 bases fit TRBD1. This CDR3 region has 13 residues. V gave up 8 bases and J gave up 0 bases; unmatched junction bases: 1. Germline assignment: CDR1 SEHNR and CDR2 FQNEAQ (reference sequence). CDR3 nucleotide sequence: TGTGCCAGCCGGGACAGCTCTGGAAACACCATATATTTT. Translation: CASRDSSGNTIYF.

The rearrangement uses TRBV12-3 or TRBV12-4 and TRBJ2-7, with 7 nucleotides matching TRBD1. This CDR3 comprises 13 residues. V dropped 6 bases and J dropped 4; count of bases not matched to a gene: 6. The DNA of the CDR3 is TGTGCCAGCAGGCGCGGACAGGAATACGAGCAGTACTTC. Protein: CASRRGQEYEQYF.

A note on this clone: This same CDR3 is encoded by further DNA sequences in the sample. V and J are TRBV5-1 and TRBJ2-7, with D possibly matching TRBD1 (6 bases). There are 12 residues in the CDR3. Germline CDR1 and CDR2: SGHRS and YFSETQ. V lost 4 bases and J lost 6, with 11 bases in between. The DNA of the CDR3 is TGCGCCAGCAGCCTTACAGGGAGCGAGCAGTACTTC. Amino acids: CASSLTGSEQYF.

V gene TRBV23-1 combines with J gene TRBJ1-3, with D possibly being TRBD1 (5 bases). TRBV23-1 is marked as an open reading frame, function uncertain. CDR3 size: 13 residues. V was shortened by 6 bases and J by 4 bases, with 10 bases between the two germline ends. The CDR3 is CASSQGGGNTIYF. CDR3 DNA: TGCGCCAGCAGCCAGGGTGGGGGAAACACCATATATTTT.

J is TRBJ2-6 and V is TRBV7-3; TRBD1 might be the D (6 bases). Germline values: CDR1 SGHTA, CDR2 FQGTGA. Trimming pared 4 bases from V and 0 bases from J, leaving 25 bases between. This CDR3 region has 21 residues. The CDR3 protein is CASSSRRGQRLESSGANVLTF. As DNA, the CDR3 is TGTGCCAGCAGCTCGAGAAGAGGACAGCGGCTAGAGAGCTCTGGGGCCAACGTCCTGACTTTC.

The V and J genes are TRBV6-6 and TRBJ1-2; D is unresolved. Germline V gene lookup returns CDR1 MNHNY and CDR2 SVGAGI (reference sequence). Trimming took 2 bases from V and 8 from J, leaving 15 bases between them. CDR3 length: 14 amino acids. The CDR3 is CASSYARAVEGYTF. CDR3 in DNA: TGTGCCAGCAGTTACGCGCGGGCCGTAGAGGGCTACACCTTC.

The chain employs TRBV18 and TRBJ2-1; 7 nucleotides align to TRBD1. The CDR3 consists of 14 residues. After removal of 4 bases from V and 7 bases from J, the junction contained 7 bases not matched to a gene. Germline-derived CDR1 and CDR2 are KGHSH and LQKENI. The CDR3 sequence: CASSRRQGPNEQFF. DNA for the CDR3: TGTGCCAGCTCACGCCGACAGGGCCCTAATGAGCAGTTCTTC.

The rearrangement links TRBV27 to TRBJ2-7, with TRBD1 as a possible D gene (5 bases). V was pared by 5 bases and J by 4 bases, with 18 bases between. Germline-derived CDR1 and CDR2 are MNHEY and SMNVEV (reference sequence). The CDR3 extends over 15 amino acids. The CDR3 spells CASSPGWQGAYEQYF. The CDR3 DNA reads TGTGCCAGCAGTCCCGGGTGGCAGGGTGCATACGAGCAGTACTTC.

The chain combines TRBV5-1 with TRBJ2-6; 9 positions agree with TRBD1. J was trimmed by 0 bases and V by 5 bases; bases with no gene match: 6. The CDR3 sequence is 17 residues long. Germline V CDR1 and CDR2: SGHRS, YFSETQ. CDR3 sequence: CASRSGQGSSGANVLTF. The DNA of the CDR3 is TGCGCCAGCAGGTCGGGACAGGGAAGCTCTGGGGCCAACGTCCTGACTTTC.

The V and J genes are TRBV6-1 and TRBJ1-5, with a weak D call TRBD1 (5 bases). Deletions cut 4 bases from V and 0 bases from J, with 22 bases between. This CDR3 has 19 residues. Germline values: CDR1 MNHNS, CDR2 SASEGT. The DNA of the CDR3 is TGTGCCAGCAGTGGAGATGGGACTAAGGCGGACCTTAGCAATCAGCCCCAGCATTTT. Protein: CASSGDGTKADLSNQPQHF.

This chain uses TRBV18 with TRBJ1-3; 9 bases line up with TRBD1. Per germline, CDR1 KGHSH and CDR2 LQKENI. The CDR3 loop spans 16 amino acids. With 0 bases clipped from V and 2 bases from J, the junction kept 2 bases outside the gene matches. Written as DNA, the CDR3 is TGTGCCAGCTCACCACCGGGACAGGGACCTGGAAACACCATATATTTT. As protein: CASSPPGQGPGNTIYF.

This clone showed up just once. This chain connects TRBV25-1 to TRBJ2-3; 10 nucleotides line up with TRBD1. Germline V lookup: CDR1 MGHDK, CDR2 SYGVNS. V was clipped by 6 bases and J by 1 base; unmatched bases: 1. The CDR3 runs 14 residues. In DNA, the CDR3 is TGTGCCAGCAGGGGACAGGGGCGCACAGATACGCAGTATTTT. It translates to CASRGQGRTDTQYF.

V is TRBV5-1 and J is TRBJ1-2; unclear D gene. The V and J ends lost 3 bases and 4 bases respectively, with 19 bases between them. The CDR3 has 16 amino acids. Germline values: CDR1 SGHRS, CDR2 YFSETQ. The CDR3 is CASSSLPFRISYGYTF. Here the CDR3 DNA reads TGCGCCAGCAGCTCCCTACCCTTCAGGATTTCCTATGGCTACACCTTC. Full variable domain (missing parts from reference TRBV5-1 and TRBJ1-2): KAGVTQTPRYLIKTRGQQVTLSCSPISGHRSVSWYQQTPGQGLQFLFEYFSETQRNKGNFPGRFSGRQFSNSRSEMNVSTLELGDSALYLCASSSLPFRISYGYTFGSGTRLTVV.

In this sample, this clone turned up once. The chain couples TRBV7-7 to TRBJ2-5, with D possibly TRBD1 on 7 matching bases. The CDR3 consists of 13 residues. Trimming removed 3 bases at V and 5 bases at J, with 10 bases between. Germline CDR1 reads SSHAT; CDR2 reads FNYEAQ (reference sequence). This CDR3 is CASSLEGAETQYF. The DNA for the CDR3 is TGTGCCAGCAGCTTGGAGGGGGCGGAGACCCAGTACTTC.

This clone showed up just once. The chain couples TRBV28 to TRBJ2-3; 9 bases are a match to TRBD1. Germline V CDR1 and CDR2: MDHEN, SYDVKM. This CDR3 comprises 15 residues. With V trimmed by 3 bases and J by 3 bases, 4 bases remained unmatched. The CDR3, as DNA: TGTGCCAGCAGTTTCCCCGGGACAGGGACAGATACGCAGTATTTT. Amino acid sequence: CASSFPGTGTDTQYF.

The chain uses TRBV4-2 and TRBJ1-5; D may be TRBD1 (5 bases). Germline V lookup: CDR1 LGHNA, CDR2 YNFKEQ. V was pared by 3 bases and J by 2 bases, with 11 bases between. The CDR3 spans 15 residues. The CDR3 DNA follows: TGTGCCAGCAGCCAGGGGGGAAAGGGCAATCAGCCCCAGCATTTT. It codes for CASSQGGKGNQPQHF.

The chain uses TRBV30 and TRBJ1-2; possibly TRBD1 for D (5 bases). V was clipped by 5 bases and J by 7 bases, with 14 bases between them. The CDR3 is made up of 12 amino acids. Germline lookup yields CDR1 GTSNPN and CDR2 SVGIG (reference sequence). The CDR3 DNA sequence: TGTGCCTGGTCTCGACAGACCGGTGGCTACACCTTC. Amino acids: CAWSRQTGGYTF.

This sequence joins TRBV6-1 and TRBJ1-5; 7 nucleotides align to TRBD1. V gave up 2 bases and J gave up 8 bases; unmatched junction bases: 12. The CDR3 extends over 16 amino acids. CDR1 is MNHNS, CDR2 SASEGT, per germline. The CDR3 coding sequence is TGTGCCAGCAGTGAATGGGTGGGGGACAGTACGGAGCCCCAGCATTTT. Its protein is CASSEWVGDSTEPQHF.

The chain joins TRBV9 to TRBJ1-4; 7 bases fit TRBD1. The ends lost 8 bases at V and 6 bases at J; junction bases unmatched: 10. Per the germline V gene, CDR1 is SGDLS and CDR2 is YYNGEE. The CDR3 runs 14 residues. CDR3 DNA: TGTGCCAGTAATAGGGGACAGACTCATGAAAAACTGTTTTTT. Translating it yields CASNRGQTHEKLFF.

The rearrangement uses TRBV19 and TRBJ1-2; D gene ambiguous. This CDR3 region has 17 residues. Germline assignment: CDR1 LNHDA and CDR2 SQIVND (reference sequence). The V gene lost 3 bases and the J gene lost 3 bases, with 20 bases spanning the gap. The DNA for the CDR3 is TGTGCCAGTAGTATCGGGATCGGACCCACGCCTTACTATGGCTACACCTTC. Amino acids: CASSIGIGPTPYYGYTF.

The rearrangement joins TRBV3-1 (or the pseudogene TRBV3-2) to TRBJ2-5; D not resolved. CDR1 and CDR2 from the germline V gene are LGHDT and YNNKEL (reference sequence). This CDR3 has 15 amino acids. The V gene lost 4 bases and the J gene lost 3 bases, with 15 bases spanning the gap. The CDR3 spells CASSPYRSREETQYF. Written as DNA, the CDR3 is TGTGCCAGCAGCCCCTATAGATCTCGCGAAGAGACCCAGTACTTC.